The 21 T cell receptor beta chains in this list originate from one sample, sequenced in a study of CD8+ T cells in alopecia areata. Following RNA extraction, reverse transcription yielded cDNA that acted as the sequencing template. TCRdb's table, derived via immunoSEQ multiplex PCR, lists solely in-frame clones and lacks some. The table lists about 220,000 clones, more than 45% of them singletons. Documented treatment: oral pan-JAK inhibitor, 5-10 mg twice daily. This material consisted of CD4+ T cells sorted from blood, taken at week 4, from a patient treated with tofacitinib. The source is a human donor with alopecia areata.

The gene calls are TRBV7-8 and TRBJ2-7, with D maybe TRBD2 (5 bases). Germline V gene sequence: CDR1 SGHVS, CDR2 FQNEAQ. The CDR3 totals 14 residues. V was shortened by 7 bases and J by 0 bases, with 13 bases between the two germline ends. CDR3 residues: CASKEALSSYEQYF. CDR3 coding DNA: TGTGCCAGCAAGGAGGCACTTAGCTCCTACGAGCAGTACTTC.

This clone was found once. This chain links TRBV13 with TRBJ1-2; 11 bases fit TRBD1. Trimming removed 4 bases from V and 9 bases from J; junction bases left unmatched: 7. This CDR3 is built from 14 residues. Germline CDR1 reads PRHDT; CDR2 reads FYEKMQ (reference sequence). The CDR3 is CASSSSGTGGSYTF. The DNA of the CDR3 is TGTGCCAGCAGCTCTTCCGGGACAGGGGGGAGCTACACCTTC.

Only a few counts were recorded for this clone. The chain joins TRBV11-2 to TRBJ2-2; 7 bases fit TRBD1. Germline assignment: CDR1 SGHAT and CDR2 FQNNGV. The CDR3 runs to 15 residues. With V trimmed by 5 bases and J by 5 bases, 8 bases remained unmatched. CDR3 loop: CASSQTGWGTGELFF. CDR3 nucleotide sequence: TGTGCCAGCAGCCAGACAGGGTGGGGTACCGGGGAGCTGTTTTTT.

V usage is TRBV7-2 and J usage is TRBJ2-7, with D possibly TRBD1 on 6 matching bases. Germline assignment: CDR1 SGHTA and CDR2 FQGNSA. V was trimmed by 6 bases and J by 5 bases, leaving 8 bases between them. This CDR3 has 11 amino acids. The CDR3 DNA is TGTGCCAGCAGTTACAGGGACGAGCAGTACTTC. Its protein product is CASSYRDEQYF. The full variable domain, completed using reference TRBV7-2 and TRBJ2-7, is GAGVSQSPSNKVTEKGKDVELRCDPISGHTALYWYRQSLGQGLEFLIYFQGNSAPDKSGLPSDRFSAERTGGSVSTLTIQRTQQEDSAVYLCASSYRDEQYFGPGTRLTVT.

The J gene is TRBJ2-5, the V gene TRBV29-1; weak D call: TRBD1 (6 bases). V was cut by 2 bases and J by 7 bases, with 14 bases left in between. This CDR3 is 13 amino acids long. Germline CDR1 SQVTM, CDR2 ANQGSEA. The CDR3 region is CSVERQGIGTQYF. DNA for the CDR3: TGCAGCGTTGAACGCCAGGGGATAGGGACCCAGTACTTC.

This clone was observed a few times. The rearrangement joins TRBV5-1 to TRBJ1-5; TRBD1 matches at 8 bases. Trimming took 4 bases from V and 4 from J; bases not matched to a gene: 7. CDR1 and CDR2 (germline): SGHRS, YFSETQ. The CDR3 consists of 15 residues. The CDR3 loop reads CASSPEGTGNQPQHF. The DNA of the CDR3 is TGCGCCAGCAGCCCGGAGGGGACAGGTAATCAGCCCCAGCATTTT.

The V call is TRBV29-1, the J call TRBJ2-1; D ambiguous. Germline values: CDR1 SQVTM, CDR2 ANQGSEA. V lost 2 bases, J lost 5 bases, and 10 bases lay in between. The CDR3 extends over 13 amino acids. In DNA form, the CDR3 reads TGCAGCGTTGAAAGGAACCGAGACAATGAGCAGTTCTTC. This codes for CSVERNRDNEQFF.

This clone was seen repeatedly, ten times or more. Other DNA sequences in the same sample also yield this CDR3. The chain links TRBV5-1 to TRBJ2-5, with a weak D call TRBD2 (6 bases). V lost 0 bases and J 3 bases, leaving 9 bases between the germline ends. The CDR3 has 14 amino acids. In germline, CDR1 is SGHRS, CDR2 YFSETQ. The CDR3 nucleotides read TGCGCCAGCAGCTTGGATACGGGGGAAGAGACCCAGTACTTC. This gives the protein CASSLDTGEETQYF.

This clone was counted a few times. This chain uses TRBV30 with TRBJ1-2; 7 bases map to TRBD1. The CDR3 is 14 residues long. Germline CDR1 reads GTSNPN; CDR2 reads SVGIG (reference sequence). V lost 2 bases, J lost 5 bases, and 8 bases stayed unmatched. CDR3 nucleotide sequence: TGTGCCTGGAGTCGGGAACAGGGGACTTATGGCTACACCTTC. Residues: CAWSREQGTYGYTF.

The V gene is TRBV15, the J gene TRBJ1-2, with D tentatively TRBD1 (5 bases). Looked up from germline, CDR1 is LNHNV and CDR2 is YYDKDF (reference sequence). The CDR3 extends over 14 amino acids. The germline V and J ends were trimmed by 3 bases and 5 bases, with 13 bases remaining between them. CDR3 sequence (DNA): TGTGCCACCAGCAGGGCCGGGACCCAATATGGCTACACCTTC. Protein product: CATSRAGTQYGYTF.

This clone was counted a few times. The J gene is TRBJ1-6, the V gene TRBV11-2; TRBD1 is a possible D gene (5 bases). Germline CDR1 and CDR2: SGHAT and FQNNGV. The V gene lost 3 bases and the J gene lost 9 bases, with 18 bases spanning the gap. The CDR3 has 16 residues. The CDR3 nucleotides read TGTGCCAGCAGCTTGGGGAGTCCCAGGGAGAGTTCACCCCTCCACTTT. Translating gives CASSLGSPRESSPLHF.

The gene calls are TRBV15 and TRBJ2-5; weak D call: TRBD1 (5 bases). The V end was cut by 6 bases, the J end by 5 bases, with 16 bases between. Per germline, CDR1 LNHNV and CDR2 YYDKDF (reference sequence). This CDR3 has 14 residues. The CDR3 reads CATRGLGVGETQYF. The CDR3 DNA follows: TGTGCCACCAGAGGTTTAGGGGTGGGTGAGACCCAGTACTTC.

In its sample, this clone was seen once. The chain is built from TRBV14 and TRBJ1-6, with D maybe TRBD1 (5 bases). This CDR3 region has 14 residues. Trimming stripped 7 bases from V and 0 bases from J, with 7 bases between. From germline, CDR1 is SGHDN and CDR2 FVKESK. The CDR3 loop reads CASTGSSYNSPLHF. CDR3 sequence (DNA): TGTGCCAGCACAGGGAGCTCCTATAATTCACCCCTCCACTTT.

This sequence joins TRBV27 and TRBJ2-7, with TRBD1 matching 11 bases. Germline V lookup: CDR1 MNHEY, CDR2 SMNVEV (reference sequence). Trimming cost V 5 bases and J 8 bases; bases outside gene matches: 14. This CDR3 is 16 amino acids long. CDR3 protein: CASSPQSSGTGGKQYF. DNA of the CDR3: TGTGCCAGCAGTCCCCAGTCCTCCGGGACAGGGGGAAAGCAGTACTTC.

This clone was picked up a small number of times. V is TRBV2 and J is TRBJ2-3; TRBD1 agrees at 10 bases. This CDR3 contains 15 residues. V lost 6 bases, J lost 6 bases, and 9 bases stayed unmatched. The germline V gene encodes CDR1 SNHLY and CDR2 FYNNEI. The CDR3 spells CASRSGTGAADTQYF. As DNA, the CDR3 is TGTGCCAGCAGGTCCGGGACAGGGGCGGCGGATACGCAGTATTTT.

This sequence joins TRBV29-1 and TRBJ2-2; unclear D gene. The CDR3 runs 16 residues. CDR1 is SQVTM and CDR2 is ANQGSEA in the germline V gene. Trimming stripped 1 base from V and 1 base from J, with 13 bases between. CDR3 loop: CSVEGRSGGNTGELFF. DNA of the CDR3: TGCAGCGTTGAAGGTCGGTCCGGCGGGAACACCGGGGAGCTGTTTTTT.

This clone was seen only a few times. The chain is built from TRBV10-2 and TRBJ2-1, with D perhaps matching TRBD2 (6 bases). Trimming shortened V by 2 bases and J by 5 bases, and 10 bases separated the two germline ends. The CDR3 is 14 residues long. Germline CDR1 reads WSHSY; CDR2 reads SAAADI. The CDR3 spells CASSERGGNNEQFF. In DNA form, the CDR3 reads TGCGCCAGCAGTGAGAGGGGCGGGAACAATGAGCAGTTCTTC.

The rearrangement uses TRBV4-3 and TRBJ1-6, with D unresolved. The germline V gene has CDR1 LGHNA and CDR2 YSLEER. V dropped 2 bases and J dropped 5 bases, with 10 bases sitting between them. The CDR3 is 15 amino acids. The CDR3 nucleotides read TGCGCCAGCAGCCAACTCGGCACAGATAATTCACCCCTCCACTTT. As protein: CASSQLGTDNSPLHF.

CDR3 sequence: CASSPPGNTEAFF. The CDR3 DNA is TGTGCCAGCAGCCCCCCAGGGAACACTGAAGCTTTCTTT. The chain has TRBV7-9 and TRBJ1-1, with D unresolved. The CDR3 has 13 amino acids. V gave up 5 bases and J gave up 1 base, with 8 bases separating them. Germline V gene lookup returns CDR1 SEHNR and CDR2 FQNEAQ (reference sequence).

This clone was detected many times. The rearrangement joins TRBV6-4 to TRBJ2-6; 8 bases align to TRBD1. CDR3 length: 17 residues. In germline, CDR1 is MRHNA, CDR2 SNTAGT. Trimming took 0 bases from V and 3 from J; bases not matched to a gene: 4. The CDR3 loop is CASSDSAGGGGANVLTF. The CDR3 region has the DNA TGTGCCAGCAGTGACTCGGCAGGGGGCGGTGGGGCCAACGTCCTGACTTTC.

This clone has only one observation. The junction differs from germline at one of its ends, possibly a read error. The chain employs TRBV11-2 and TRBJ2-5, with D possibly matching TRBD1 (7 bases). This CDR3 comprises 11 residues. Germline V gene lookup returns CDR1 SGHAT and CDR2 FQNNGV. The CDR3, as DNA: TGCGCCAGCGGGCAGGGGGAGACCCGGTACTTC. Its translation: CASGQGETRYF.